This TCR beta chain originates from a study of beta chain features in type 1 diabetes (dated by TCRdb to between 2018 and 2020). Regarding the study in general: Mean age, gender distribution, total cell number and subset yield were not different between patients and healthy donors. A total of 100 million to 110 million sorted cells were examined across all samples, and a strong correlation was observed between cell number per subset and RNA yield. In the study, TCRB repertoires of sorted circulating CD4+ T cell subsets from recently diagnosed type 1 diabetes patients were compared with those of matched healthy donors. Regulatory and stem cell-like memory subsets were isolated from only 8 patients and roughly 8 healthy donors, whereas naive and central memory subsets came from all 30 or so donors.

The High Capacity cDNA Reverse Transcription Kit was used to reverse transcribe all of the isolated RNA, meaning that expressed TCRB transcripts were what got sequenced. Naive, central memory and regulatory T cell samples underwent deep immunoSEQ sequencing, averaging around 3.6 million total reads per sample. Sorted cells were lysed in RLT buffer and RNA was extracted with DNase-treated RNeasy Micro or Mini kits, depending on cell number. Each cell subset was processed on its own to prevent cross-contamination, while patient and healthy donor samples were processed together. The immunoSEQ multiplex PCR was used to amplify TCRB sequences from cDNA, generating 87-bp fragments that spanned the CDR3 region. Sequencing of the amplicons was done on the Illumina HiSeq platform. The authors processed their data as follows. PCR bias was computationally corrected using synthetic template baselines, reads within Hamming distance 2 were collapsed, and singletons that could not be merged were discarded. Reads were aligned to IMGT to assign V, D and J genes, CDR3 length, and insertions or deletions at six rearrangement sites. Within each subset, clonotype counts were normalized to the number of sorted cells before true diversity and Gini coefficients were calculated with the tcR R package. Repertoire sharing was quantified using the overlap coefficient calculated on TCRB nucleotide sequences. TCRdb mirrors the immuneACCESS table, restricted to in-frame sequences. Some clones are absent from its copies; in checked studies, under half trace to an unresolved V gene, and the reason for the others is unknown. From that table come the V and J calls and clone size; the DNA was used to work out D and trimming. A total of over 150,000 clones appear in this sample, about 8.1% of them only once. 0.55% to 0.75% of the sample goes to the ten largest clones.

This clone was counted between two and nine times. What this receptor recognizes is not known. Base-call qualities are not available, and no considerably larger clone is one nucleotide away. Each donor gave one peripheral blood draw, averaging approximately 0.12 L, which was collected into heparinised tubes. Naive, central memory, regulatory and stem cell-like memory CD4+ T cells were sorted on a BD FACSAria II using a panel including CD45RO, CCR7, CD25, CD127, CD95 and CD27. A purity above 95% was achieved for all sorted populations. PBMCs were isolated immediately by Lymphoprep density gradient centrifugation and stained directly without culture. To minimize batch effects, samples were stained and sorted in pairs, one healthy donor with one patient per experiment. General findings and caveats noted by the study authors: The naive, central memory and regulatory TCRB repertoires appeared to resemble one another more closely among patients than among healthy donors. Because small numbers of individuals were included in the HLA sub-analyses, any influence of HLA type on TCRB rearrangement was left unresolved. Sequencing cDNA rather than genomic DNA could over-represent highly expressing activated cells, although activation and CD3 levels did not differ between groups. Shorter templates might be favored by PCR, yet because patient and control samples were amplified and corrected together, any such skew would affect both groups equally. Fewer insertions and more nucleotide deletions at VDJ recombination sites were observed in patients with type 1 diabetes, implying thymic rearrangement abnormalities. A moderate but significant shortening of TCRB CDR3 length was observed in type 1 diabetes patients in all four CD4+ subsets.

V sheds 0 bases and J sheds 8 bases, leaving 17 bases between their ends. The CDR3, cysteine through phenylalanine, is 16 amino acids long. Left in the record is the CDR3 DNA by itself, 48 bases read in frame from the first base. Taken from the germline V gene, the CDR1 and CDR2 loops are SGHRS and YFSETQ. Material: central memory CD4+ T cells from blood. This TCR was sampled from a man aged 18 to 35 in good health. Recombination joined TRBV5-1 with TRBJ1-4, with no confident D gene call. CDR3 region: CASSLGLSGKEEKLFF. The DNA is as follows: TGCGCCAGCAGCTTGGGACTATCGGGAAAAGAGGAAAAACTGTTTTTT.